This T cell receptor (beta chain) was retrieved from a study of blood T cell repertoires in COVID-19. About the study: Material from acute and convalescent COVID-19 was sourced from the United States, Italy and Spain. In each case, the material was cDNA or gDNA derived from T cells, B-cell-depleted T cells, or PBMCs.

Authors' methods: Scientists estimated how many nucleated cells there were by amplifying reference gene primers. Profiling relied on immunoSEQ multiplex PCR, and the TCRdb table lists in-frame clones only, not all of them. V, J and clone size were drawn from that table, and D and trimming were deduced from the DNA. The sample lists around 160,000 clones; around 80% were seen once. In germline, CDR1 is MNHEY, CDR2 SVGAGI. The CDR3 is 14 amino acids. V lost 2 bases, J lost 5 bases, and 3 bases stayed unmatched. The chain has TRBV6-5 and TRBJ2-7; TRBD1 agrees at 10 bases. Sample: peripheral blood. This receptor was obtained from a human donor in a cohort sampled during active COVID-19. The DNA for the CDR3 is TGTGCCAGCAGTTACCGGGACAGGGGCGACGAGCAGTACTTC. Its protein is CASSYRDRGDEQYF.